The clone carrying this T cell receptor beta chain was seen only once. The data derive from a study of blood T cell repertoires in COVID-19. With V trimmed by 5 bases and J by 6 bases, 10 bases remained unmatched. This CDR3 spans 16 amino acids. Germline-derived CDR1 and CDR2 are SGHTA and FQGTGA. Libraries were prepared by immunoSEQ multiplex PCR; TCRdb keeps only in-frame clonotypes and omits some of them. Among 200,000 to 250,000 clones listed, 70% to 90% were seen once. The sequence was collected from a woman between 50 and 59 years old in a cohort exposed to, infected with or recovered from COVID-19 (not recorded which). The chain carries TRBV7-3 and TRBJ2-2, with TRBD1 matching over 9 bases. Sequenced sample: PBMCs or T cells enriched from blood (not recorded which). The CDR3 sequence: CASSQSGTGFSGELFF. DNA of the CDR3: TGTGCCAGCAGCCAATCCGGGACAGGGTTTTCCGGGGAGCTGTTTTTT.